The next 3 T cell receptor beta chains were all read from a single sample in a study of T cell repertoires in cytomegalovirus infection. One entry per CDR3 protein, called by TCRdb with MiXCR from the reads. Seen here are about 300,000 distinct CDR3 sequences, around 9.6% observed once, and the top ten hold over 2.5%. Sequences were obtained from PBMCs. The receptors were gathered from a human donor in good health (CMV status not recorded). Some clones in this sample may be carry-over from other donors' samples.

This clonotype was counted ten times or more. The V call is TRBV15, the J call TRBJ1-1; D is ambiguous. V was cut by 3 bases and J by 0 bases, with 8 bases left in between. This CDR3 is built from 14 residues. CDR1 LNHNV and CDR2 YYDKDF come from the germline V gene (reference sequence). CDR3 in DNA: TGTGCCACCAGCAGCTTCCGGATGAACACTGAAGCTTTCTTT. This codes for CATSSFRMNTEAFF. Full variable domain (remainder filled in from reference TRBV15 and TRBJ1-1): DAMVIQNPRYQVTQFGKPVTLSCSQTLNHNVMYWYQQKSSQAPKLLFHYYDKDFNNEADTPDNFQSRRPNTSFCFLDIRSPGLGDTAMYLCATSSFRMNTEAFFGQGTRLTVV.

The rearrangement links TRBV29-1 to TRBJ2-3; possible D gene TRBD2, 5 bases. The germline V gene encodes CDR1 SQVTM and CDR2 ANQGSEA. The CDR3 contains 12 residues. Trimming removed 4 bases at V and 1 base at J, with 6 bases between. The DNA for the CDR3 is TGCAGCGTTGGGGGAGGCACAGATACGCAGTATTTT. Its translation: CSVGGGTDTQYF.

This clonotype was seen at least ten times. The chain couples TRBV20-1 to TRBJ2-2; TRBD1 agrees at 7 bases. The CDR3 runs to 15 residues. The germline V gene has CDR1 DFQATT and CDR2 SNEGSKA (reference sequence). The trim removed 0 bases at V and 6 bases at J, leaving 7 bases unmatched. CDR3 DNA sequence: TGCAGTGCTAGAGATTTACAGGGGTGGCCCGGGGAGCTGTTTTTT. It specifies CSARDLQGWPGELFF.